The rows below give T cell receptor beta chains drawn from one sample of a study of T cell responses to AZD1222 COVID-19 vaccine. TCRdb's table, derived via immunoSEQ multiplex PCR, lists solely in-frame clones and lacks some. The table shows 120,000 or so clones, with roughly 88% occurring only once. The source material was peripheral blood, sampled on day 0 of AZD1222 vaccination. These receptors originate from an adult in good health. The CDR3 runs from the conserved cysteine through the conserved F or W. D genes are given only for firm matches. For some rows the clone size is stated as once, few or many, or as a class when expanded; others skip it.

TGTGCCAGCTCACCACAGGAGACTCAAGAGACCCAGTACTTC,CASSPQETQETQYF,TRBJ2-5,.,TRBV18,.
TGCGCCAGCAGCTTGGCGATGGGCGGAGAGCAGTTCTTC,CASSLAMGGEQFF,TRBJ2-1,.,TRBV5-1,.
TGCAGCGTTGAGGGGGAGACTAGCGGGGTGTACAATGAGCAGTTCTTC,CSVEGETSGVYNEQFF,TRBJ2-1,TRBD2,TRBV29-1,few
TGTGCCAGCTCACCCGACAGGGTCTATGGCTACACCTTC,CASSPDRVYGYTF,TRBJ1-2,TRBD1,TRBV18,.
TGTGCCAGCAGTCGTACAGGGGGCGAGGGTCAGCCCCAGCATTTT,CASSRTGGEGQPQHF,TRBJ1-5,TRBD1,TRBV7-9,.
TGTGCCAGTAGTAAGCGGGGACAGCCCCCCGGGGACGTGGCTTTCTTT,CASSKRGQPPGDVAFF,TRBJ1-1,TRBD1,TRBV19,.
TGCAGTGCTAGTTCCCCGGCCGGGGCGAGGGACAATGAGCAGTTCTTC,CSASSPAGARDNEQFF,TRBJ2-1,.,TRBV20-1,.
TGTGCCAGCAGGAAGTCTTATATGGCCTACGAGCAGTACTTC,CASRKSYMAYEQYF,TRBJ2-7,.,TRBV2,.
TGTGCCAGCAGCCAAGAGGGCGAAGCTAGCGGATTTAGTGGGGCCAACGTCCTGACTTTC,CASSQEGEASGFSGANVLTF,TRBJ2-6,TRBD2,TRBV4-2,.
TGTGCCAGCAGCCCGACCCGGGACAGCTATGGCTACACCTTC,CASSPTRDSYGYTF,TRBJ1-2,TRBD1,TRBV7-9,.
TGTGCCACCAGTGAACAAAATAACTATGGCTACACCTTC,CATSEQNNYGYTF,TRBJ1-2,.,TRBV24-1,.
TGTGCCAGCAGTTACGGACAGGTCCGAGACTACTATGGCTACACCTTC,CASSYGQVRDYYGYTF,TRBJ1-2,TRBD1,TRBV6-5,.
TGTGCCAGCAGTCTCAGGTTTGAGCAGTTCTTC,CASSLRFEQFF,TRBJ2-1,.,TRBV12-3/TRBV12-4,.
TGTGCCAGCCACTACACCACTGAAGCTTTCTTT,CASHYTTEAFF,TRBJ1-1,.,TRBV28,.
TGTGCCAGCAGTTCGCGGACAGGAAGGGACACTGAAGCTTTCTTT,CASSSRTGRDTEAFF,TRBJ1-1,TRBD1,TRBV6-2/TRBV6-3,.
TGTGCCAGCAGCTTCAGGGACTTGAACACTGAAGCTTTCTTT,CASSFRDLNTEAFF,TRBJ1-1,.,TRBV5-6,.
TGTGCCAGCAGCCAAGAGTCTACCGATAATTACTACGAGCAGTACTTC,CASSQESTDNYYEQYF,TRBJ2-7,.,TRBV3-1/TRBV3-2,.
TGTGCCAGCAGCCAATATAGCAATCAGCCCCAGCATTTT,CASSQYSNQPQHF,TRBJ1-5,.,TRBV3-1/TRBV3-2,.
TGTGCCAGCAGCTTGGGGTGGGGGAGCACAGATACGCAGTATTTT,CASSLGWGSTDTQYF,TRBJ2-3,.,TRBV5-8,few
TGTGCCAGCAGTTTATCATTCACAGGGGGGGGTCAGCCCCAGCATTTT,CASSLSFTGGGQPQHF,TRBJ1-5,TRBD1,TRBV27,.